This TCR beta chain was documented in a study of neurological immune-mediated disorders. The sample holds many counts of this clonotype. From germline, CDR1 is SEHNR and CDR2 FQNEAQ (reference sequence). The CDR3 loop spans 15 amino acids. V was trimmed by 2 bases and J by 1 base, leaving 11 bases between them. The making of cDNA relied on 5'RACE with 10-nucleotide random UMIs. TCRdb itself ran the 5' RACE reads through MiXCR, one entry per CDR3 protein. The table includes around 30,000 distinct CDR3 sequences, roughly 1.6% detected once. The chain uses TRBV7-9 and TRBJ1-2; tentative D call: TRBD1 (5 bases). Sequencing input: PBMCs. This receptor was obtained from a woman in her 30s with multiple sclerosis. This CDR3 is CASSLWEGINYGYTF. The CDR3 DNA sequence: TGTGCCAGCAGCTTATGGGAGGGGATTAACTATGGCTACACCTTC.